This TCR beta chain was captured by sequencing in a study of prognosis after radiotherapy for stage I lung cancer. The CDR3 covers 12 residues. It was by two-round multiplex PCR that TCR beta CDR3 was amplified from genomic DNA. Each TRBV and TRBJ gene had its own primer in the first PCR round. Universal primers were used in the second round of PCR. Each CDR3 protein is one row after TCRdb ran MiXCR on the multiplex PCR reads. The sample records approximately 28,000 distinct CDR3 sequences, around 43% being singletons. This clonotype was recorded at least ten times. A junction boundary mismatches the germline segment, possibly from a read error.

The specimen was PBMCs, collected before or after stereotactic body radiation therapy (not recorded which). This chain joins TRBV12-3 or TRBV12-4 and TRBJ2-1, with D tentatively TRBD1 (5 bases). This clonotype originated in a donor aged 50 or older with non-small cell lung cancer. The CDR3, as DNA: TGCGCCAGCAGTTTAGACCAGGGTGAGCAGTTCTTC. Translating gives CASSLDQGEQFF.